Following are 25 T cell receptor beta chains from one sample sequenced in a study of blood T cell repertoires in COVID-19 (dated by TCRdb to 2018 to 2021). The method behind the library was the immunoSEQ multiplex PCR assay. Sourced from immuneACCESS, this table was stored by TCRdb with only in-frame sequences that have V and J called. A share of the clones is absent; for the studies checked, an unresolved V gene accounts for under half, and the remainder has no known explanation. For this sample there are approximately 190,000 clones; over 75% appear just once. Approximately 5.9% of the sample is taken by the ten largest. The sequencing input was peripheral blood. These receptor sequences come from a man of 80 years or more with acute or convalescent COVID-19.

The gene calls are TRBV5-1 and TRBJ1-3; D not certain. There are 13 residues in the CDR3. Trimming pared 1 base from V and 4 bases from J, leaving 6 bases between. CDR1 and CDR2 from the germline V gene are SGHRS and YFSETQ. The CDR3 DNA reads TGCGCCAGCAGCTTGAGTGGCGGAAACACCATATATTTT. Translating it yields CASSLSGGNTIYF.

V usage is TRBV7-3 and J usage is TRBJ2-3, with TRBD2 identical over 8 bases. The V gene's germline CDR1 is SGHTA and CDR2 FQGTGA. The CDR3 consists of 14 residues. Trimming cost V 4 bases and J 4 bases; bases outside gene matches: 4. The CDR3 region has the DNA TGTGCCAGCAGCTGGAGCGGGGGCCCAGATACGCAGTATTTT. Translating it yields CASSWSGGPDTQYF. Full variable domain (rest looked up from reference TRBV7-3 and TRBJ2-3): GAGVSQTPSNKVTEKGKYVELRCDPISGHTALYWYRQSLGQGPEFLIYFQGTGAADDSGLPNDRFFAVRPEGSVSTLKIQRTERGDSAVYLCASSWSGGPDTQYFGPGTRLTVL.

This chain joins TRBV7-9 and TRBJ1-5; maybe TRBD1 (6 bases). The CDR3 is made up of 14 amino acids. Per the germline V gene, CDR1 is SEHNR and CDR2 is FQNEAQ (reference sequence). V was pared by 4 bases and J by 7 bases, with 14 bases between. CDR3 amino acids: CASSSGSGGQPQHF. CDR3 DNA: TGTGCCAGCAGCTCCGGATCGGGGGGCCAGCCCCAGCATTTT.

The chain has TRBV7-3 and TRBJ1-4; a weak D match, TRBD1 (5 bases). Trimming stripped 4 bases from V and 7 bases from J, with 19 bases between. CDR1 SGHTA and CDR2 FQGTGA come from the germline V gene. The CDR3 has 16 amino acids. CDR3 sequence reads: CASSSEWEGHFEKLFF. DNA for the CDR3: TGTGCCAGCAGCTCCGAATGGGAGGGGCACTTTGAAAAACTGTTTTTT.

The CDR3 bases are TGCAGCGTGCCCACACAGGGGGGGCGTGGGGAGACCCAGTACTTC. Protein sequence: CSVPTQGGRGETQYF. The chain recombines TRBV29-1 with TRBJ2-5; TRBD1 is a possible D gene (8 bases). Per germline, CDR1 SQVTM and CDR2 ANQGSEA. The CDR3 has 15 amino acids. V lost 6 bases and J 5 bases, leaving 22 bases between the germline ends.

The chain couples TRBV2 to TRBJ2-1; no firm D call. Germline loops: CDR1 SNHLY, CDR2 FYNNEI. The CDR3 runs to 14 residues. Trimming took off 0 bases at V and 1 base at J, with 4 bases between the two ends. The CDR3 region has the DNA TGTGCCAGCAGTGAAGCTCCTTCCTACAATGAGCAGTTCTTC. Protein sequence: CASSEAPSYNEQFF.

This chain uses TRBV30 with TRBJ1-5; a possible D gene is TRBD1 (6 bases). CDR1 GTSNPN and CDR2 SVGIG come from the germline V gene (reference sequence). CDR3 size: 12 residues. Trimming cost V 4 bases and J 2 bases, with 6 bases left between them. Here the CDR3 reads CAWNRGNQPQHF. The CDR3 DNA follows: TGTGCCTGGAACAGGGGCAATCAGCCCCAGCATTTT.

The chain couples TRBV16 to TRBJ2-3, with 8 positions matching TRBD2. The CDR3 sequence is 18 residues long. Trimming removed 4 bases from V and 4 bases from J; junction bases left unmatched: 16. The germline CDR1 and CDR2 sequences are KGHSY and FQNENV. The CDR3 protein is CASSPRNPTSGLADTQYF. The CDR3 nucleotides read TGTGCCAGCAGCCCGCGCAACCCTACTAGCGGACTTGCAGATACGCAGTATTTT.

This sequence joins TRBV18 and TRBJ2-1; D gene uncertain. The CDR3 is made up of 13 amino acids. Trimming left V 5 bases short and J 4 bases short, with 9 bases between. CDR1 KGHSH and CDR2 LQKENI come from the germline V gene. Here the CDR3 reads CASSSVEYNEQFF. For the CDR3, the DNA is TGTGCCAGCTCATCCGTTGAGTACAATGAGCAGTTCTTC.

The chain combines TRBV28 with TRBJ1-6, with TRBD1 matching over 9 bases. The CDR3 consists of 13 residues. Germline trimming cut 6 bases from V and 10 bases from J; bases unmatched to any gene: 4. Germline assignment: CDR1 MDHEN and CDR2 SYDVKM. The CDR3: CASSRDRESPLHF. Here the CDR3 DNA reads TGTGCCAGCAGCCGGGACAGGGAATCACCCCTCCACTTT.

The rearrangement joins TRBV5-1 to TRBJ2-7; D is perhaps TRBD2 (6 bases). Germline V gene sequence: CDR1 SGHRS, CDR2 YFSETQ. The CDR3 has 15 residues. V was clipped by 0 bases and J by 2 bases, with 12 bases between them. The CDR3 here is CASSLGGGSTYEQYF. The CDR3 coding sequence is TGCGCCAGCAGCTTGGGTGGAGGGTCGACCTACGAGCAGTACTTC.

The CDR3 protein is CASSQDRIGTGELFF. The CDR3 DNA sequence: TGTGCCAGCAGCCAAGACAGGATCGGCACCGGGGAGCTGTTTTTT. V and J are TRBV7-8 and TRBJ2-2; D perhaps matches TRBD1 (6 bases). The germline CDR1 and CDR2 sequences are SGHVS and FQNEAQ. V gave up 5 bases and J gave up 4 bases, with 14 bases separating them. The CDR3 contains 15 residues.

This chain uses TRBV10-1 with TRBJ2-7; a weak D match, TRBD1 (6 bases). In germline, CDR1 is WNHNN, CDR2 SYGVQD (reference sequence). Trimming removed 3 bases at V and 2 bases at J, with 11 bases between. The CDR3 totals 14 residues. The CDR3 bases are TGCGCCAGCAGTGATGACAGGCCTCCCTACGAGCAGTACTTC. This sequence encodes CASSDDRPPYEQYF.

This chain links TRBV23-1 with TRBJ2-2, with D unclear. TRBV23-1 is classed as an ORF, of uncertain function. CDR3 length equals 17 residues. V lost 5 bases and J 3 bases, leaving 19 bases between the germline ends. CDR3 region: CASSSVWADTYTGELFF. CDR3 DNA: TGCGCCAGCAGTTCGGTGTGGGCAGACACCTACACCGGGGAGCTGTTTTTT.

V usage is TRBV19 and J usage is TRBJ2-7, with D perhaps matching TRBD2 (6 bases). Germline V lookup: CDR1 LNHDA, CDR2 SQIVND (reference sequence). Trimming left V 4 bases short and J 0 bases short, with 13 bases between. The length of the CDR3 is 15 residues. DNA for the CDR3: TGTGCCAGTAGTAATCCAGGGACTGGCTCCTACGAGCAGTACTTC. It translates to CASSNPGTGSYEQYF.

The chain has TRBV24-1 and TRBJ1-2, with 10 positions matching TRBD1. Unmatched junction bases numbered 6, after V lost 7 bases and J lost 8 bases. The CDR3 spans 13 residues. Germline V gene data show CDR1 as KGHDR and CDR2 as SFDVKD. The CDR3 spells CATSTGTGDGYTF. The CDR3 DNA is TGTGCCACCAGCACTGGGACAGGGGACGGCTACACCTTC.

This clone was observed once. The chain has TRBV14 and TRBJ2-7; D perhaps matches TRBD1 (6 bases). Trimming left V 7 bases short and J 3 bases short, with 16 bases between. Germline loops: CDR1 SGHDN, CDR2 FVKESK. This CDR3 comprises 14 residues. CDR3 DNA: TGTGCCAGCAACCTTCTCGGACAGTTCTACGAGCAGTACTTC. Protein sequence: CASNLLGQFYEQYF.

As DNA, the CDR3 is TGTGCCAGTATGGCAGGGCGAGATGAAAAACTGTTTTTT. Its protein product is CASMAGRDEKLFF. The chain is built from TRBV19 and TRBJ1-4, with D possibly matching TRBD1 (5 bases). Looked up from germline, CDR1 is LNHDA and CDR2 is SQIVND (reference sequence). CDR3 size: 13 residues. V lost 7 bases, J lost 6 bases, and 12 bases lay in between. Variable domain in full (rest from reference TRBV19 and TRBJ1-4): DGGITQSPKYLFRKEGQNVTLSCEQNLNHDAMYWYRQDPGQGLRLIYYSQIVNDFQKGDIAEGYSVSREKKESFPLTVTSAQKNPTAFYLCASMAGRDEKLFFGSGTQLSVL.

CDR3 protein: CASSPSSYNEQFF. The CDR3 bases are TGTGCCAGTAGCCCTAGCTCCTACAATGAGCAGTTCTTC. This chain joins TRBV19 and TRBJ2-1; D uncertain. The CDR3 consists of 13 residues. Germline CDR1 reads LNHDA; CDR2 reads SQIVND (reference sequence). V was clipped by 6 bases and J by 0 bases, with 6 bases between them. The full variable domain, in which reference TRBV19 and TRBJ2-1 provide the parts outside the CDR3, is DGGITQSPKYLFRKEGQNVTLSCEQNLNHDAMYWYRQDPGQGLRLIYYSQIVNDFQKGDIAEGYSVSREKKESFPLTVTSAQKNPTAFYLCASSPSSYNEQFFGPGTRLTVL.

To note about this clone: The same CDR3 also results from other DNA sequences found in this sample. This rearrangement joins TRBV18 to TRBJ2-7; TRBD1 matches at 10 bases. This CDR3 region has 15 residues. The V gene end was trimmed by 3 bases and the J gene end by 2 bases; junction bases not matched to a gene: 4. CDR1 is KGHSH and CDR2 is LQKENI in the germline V gene. The CDR3 here is CASSPRTGGPYEQYF. The CDR3 DNA is TGTGCCAGCTCACCGCGGACAGGGGGTCCCTACGAGCAGTACTTC.

The sample holds a few counts of this clone. CDR3 residues: CAWNRQGASYEQYF. CDR3 DNA: TGTGCCTGGAATAGACAGGGGGCGTCCTACGAGCAGTACTTC. V usage is TRBV30 and J usage is TRBJ2-7; 10 bases fit TRBD1. The CDR3 spans 14 residues. Germline V lookup: CDR1 GTSNPN, CDR2 SVGIG (reference sequence). The ends lost 4 bases at V and 1 base at J; junction bases unmatched: 4.

This clone was found once. The chain carries TRBV6-5 and TRBJ2-2; D possibly corresponds to TRBD2 (6 bases). This CDR3 has 13 residues. Trimming shortened V by 6 bases and J by 5 bases, and 10 bases separated the two germline ends. The germline V gene has CDR1 MNHEY and CDR2 SVGAGI. CDR3 nucleotide sequence: TGTGCCAGCAGACTAAGCGGGACCGGGGAGCTGTTTTTT. This encodes CASRLSGTGELFF.

V and J are TRBV21-1 and TRBJ2-1; the D call TRBD2 from the table was never checked on the DNA. TRBV21-1 is a pseudogene segment. The CDR3 is 16 amino acids. CDR3 DNA sequence: TGTGCCAGCAGCCGAAGACTAGCGGGAGTAGGCAATGAGCAGTTCTTC. Translation: CASSRRLAGVGNEQFF.

The chain employs TRBV5-1 and TRBJ2-1, with 10 bases matching TRBD2. Trimming at V came to 3 bases and at J to 0 bases, leaving 18 bases not matched to a gene. Germline assignment: CDR1 SGHRS and CDR2 YFSETQ. This CDR3 has 21 residues. The CDR3 loop is CASSSGTFSGRPGGSYNEQFF. CDR3 coding DNA: TGCGCCAGCAGCTCCGGGACATTTAGCGGGAGGCCGGGGGGCTCCTACAATGAGCAGTTCTTC.

This clone appeared once. V is TRBV10-3 and J is TRBJ2-3; D gene ambiguous. V was shortened by 6 bases and J by 6 bases, with 10 bases between the two germline ends. Looked up from germline, CDR1 is ENHRY and CDR2 is SYGVKD. The CDR3 consists of 12 residues. The chain's CDR3 is CAISLLTDTQYF. Written as DNA, the CDR3 is TGTGCCATCAGCCTACTTACGGATACGCAGTATTTT.